The present TCR beta chain was sequenced within a study of PD-L1 blockade in urothelial cancer. Across the whole study: Typically, measured as a median, blood samples had roughly 140,000 T cells.

Indicated time point: pretreatment peripheral blood. Patients had urothelial carcinoma that was locally advanced or metastatic. Patients each gave 1 to 8 samples, pretreatment and on-treatment. Unmatched junction bases numbered 14, after V lost 5 bases and J lost 3 bases. This CDR3 contains 18 residues. CDR1 LNHDA and CDR2 SQIVND come from the germline V gene (reference sequence). Each PCR reaction had synthetic TCR analog templates spiked into it. Produced via immunoSEQ multiplex PCR; TCRdb's table is partial and in-frame only. The sample has tens of thousands of clones; roughly four fifths are singletons.

Sequencing was performed on PBMCs, taken around atezolizumab (anti-PD-L1) treatment. The source of this sequence is a man in his fifties with urothelial cancer. This chain links TRBV19 with TRBJ1-3; 9 nucleotides align to TRBD1. The CDR3 DNA sequence: TGTGCCAGTAGTGCCCGGGGGCCCGGGACAGGGTTTGGAAACACCATATATTTT. Translated: CASSARGPGTGFGNTIYF.